This TCR beta chain derives from a study of regulatory T cells in long-lasting Graves disease. Turning to the study itself: Duration of antithyroid drug therapy among newly diagnosed Graves' patients was under 3 months.

Findings and limits, study-wide: Repertoires from persistent disease leaned toward TRBV28, TRBJ1-2 and TRBJ2-5. Reduced TCR diversity was observed in persistent Graves' patients versus newly diagnosed patients.

Both iRepertoire HTBI primers and Arm-PCR of CDR3 regions were used to build the TCR beta libraries. TCRdb re-called the multiplex PCR reads with MiXCR, one entry per CDR3 protein. The profile covers about 450,000 distinct CDR3 sequences, with around 17% appearing a single time and roughly 10% taken by the ten largest. Time point of the sample: newly diagnosed GD, antithyroid drugs for less than 3 months. Following extraction of RNA from PBMCs, that RNA was used to make the TCR library. This clonotype was seen ten or more times. What it binds is not known. Trimming removed 3 bases from V and 6 bases from J, with 5 bases in between. Germline loops: CDR1 DFQATT, CDR2 SNEGSKA (reference sequence). This CDR3 region has 11 residues. Another study also made use of these data, one on T cells in Graves' hyperthyroidism and ophthalmopathy. As reported in that work: First-round RT-PCR targeting the TCR CDR3 was performed with the HTBI primer set.

The sequenced sample was peripheral blood mononuclear cells (PBMCs), obtained at new diagnosis, from a patient treated with antithyroid drugs. The J gene is TRBJ1-4, the V gene TRBV20-1; D is unclear. The TCR sequence derives from a woman aged 25 to 45 with Graves disease. DNA of the CDR3: TGCAGTGCTAGCACGGATGAAAAACTGTTTTTT. Translation: CSASTDEKLFF.